The rows below give T cell receptor beta chains drawn from one sample of a study of CD8 T cells in ankylosing spondylitis. TCRdb reprocessed the 5' RACE reads via MiXCR and lists one record per CDR3 protein. The sample yields under 250,000 distinct CDR3 sequences, less than 9.5% seen once. What was sequenced was blood, either unsorted or a sorted T cell fraction (not recorded which). The receptors originated from a female donor with ankylosing spondylitis or in good health (not recorded which). Each CDR3 is given with its conserved first and last residue. The order of the fields is J gene, clone size, D gene, V gene, CDR3 protein, CDR3 DNA. A D gene is named only where the DNA matches it firmly. Clone size appears in some rows only: once, few, many, or a class for an expanded clone.

>TRBJ1-1|many|TRBD1|TRBV5-6
CASSFPGGTEAFF
TGTGCCAGCAGCTTCCCAGGGGGGACTGAAGCTTTCTTT
>TRBJ2-3|many|TRBD2|TRBV20-1
CSAYISGSTDTQYF
TGCAGTGCGTACATTAGCGGGAGCACAGATACGCAGTATTTT
>TRBJ2-3|many|TRBD2|TRBV2
CASIYKRGTDTQYF
TGTGCCAGCATTTACAAGCGGGGTACAGATACGCAGTATTTT
>TRBJ2-5|few|TRBD2|TRBV7-6
CASSTGGETQYF
TGTGCCAGCAGTACGGGGGGAGAGACCCAGTACTTC
>TRBJ2-2|few|TRBD1|TRBV7-2
CASSSGQGRTGELFF
TGTGCCAGCAGCTCGGGACAGGGCAGAACCGGGGAGCTGTTTTTT
>TRBJ2-1|many|TRBD2|TRBV20-1
CSATRTSGSNEQFF
TGCAGTGCCACCAGGACTAGCGGGAGCAATGAGCAGTTCTTC
>TRBJ2-7|few|TRBD1|TRBV20-1
CSARDPDRGYEQYF
TGCAGTGCTAGAGATCCGGACAGGGGCTACGAGCAGTACTTC
>TRBJ1-4|many|-|TRBV20-1
CSASGPQGRKLFF
TGCAGTGCAAGCGGGCCCCAAGGGAGAAAACTGTTTTTT
>TRBJ1-1|many|TRBD1|TRBV20-1
CSADRGFGEAFF
TGCAGTGCTGACAGGGGATTTGGTGAAGCTTTCTTT
>TRBJ1-5|many|-|TRBV29-1
CSVAPGGSNQPQHF
TGCAGCGTTGCCCCGGGGGGTAGCAATCAGCCCCAGCATTTT
>TRBJ2-7|many|-|TRBV5-1
CASSFQGDEQYF
TGCGCCAGCAGCTTTCAGGGCGACGAGCAGTACTTC
>TRBJ2-1|many|TRBD2|TRBV28
CASSSISGSYNEQFF
TGTGCCAGCAGTAGTATTAGCGGGAGCTACAATGAGCAGTTCTTC
>TRBJ1-2|many|-|TRBV7-2
CASSPVDGYTF
TGTGCCAGCAGCCCGGTTGATGGCTACACCTTC
>TRBJ2-2|many|TRBD2|TRBV24-1
CATQGLGNGELFF
TGTGCCACCCAGGGACTAGGGAACGGGGAGCTGTTTTTT
>TRBJ2-1|many|TRBD2|TRBV12-3/TRBV12-4
CASSFQTSGIGEQFF
TGTGCCAGCAGCTTCCAGACTAGCGGGATAGGAGAGCAGTTCTTC
>TRBJ1-5|-|-|TRBV7-2
CASSLGGESNQPQHF
TGTGCCAGCAGCTTAGGGGGCGAGAGCAATCAGCCCCAGCATTTT
>TRBJ1-1|few|-|TRBV19
CASSRILAMVGANTEAFF
TGTGCCAGTAGTCGAATACTGGCCATGGTGGGGGCGAACACTGAAGCTTTCTTT
>TRBJ2-2|many|-|TRBV18
CASSPNVGQVEELFF
TGTGCCAGCTCACCAAATGTGGGACAAGTAGAGGAGCTGTTTTTT
>TRBJ2-1|many|-|TRBV20-1
CSARDKANEQFF
TGCAGTGCTAGAGATAAGGCGAATGAGCAGTTCTTC
>TRBJ2-3|many|-|TRBV6-5
CASSYRAGPTDTQYF
TGTGCCAGCAGTTACCGCGCGGGGCCCACAGATACGCAGTATTTT
>TRBJ2-3|-|-|TRBV30
CAWTQRANTQYF
TGTGCCTGGACCCAGAGAGCAAATACGCAGTATTTT
>TRBJ2-1|many|TRBD2|TRBV3-1
CASSQDSLAGDEQFF
TGTGCCAGCAGCCAAGACAGTCTAGCGGGAGATGAGCAGTTCTTC
>TRBJ2-1|-|TRBD2|TRBV5-6
CASSLALAGWGEQFF
TGTGCCAGCAGCTTGGCCCTAGCGGGTTGGGGTGAGCAGTTCTTC
>TRBJ2-5|many|TRBD2|TRBV28
CASSLAGVGLEETQYF
TGTGCCAGCAGTTTAGCGGGAGTGGGGTTGGAAGAGACCCAGTACTTC
>TRBJ1-1|many|-|TRBV7-2
CASSLYRDMNTEAFF
TGTGCCAGCAGCTTATATCGGGATATGAACACTGAAGCTTTCTTT
>TRBJ2-5|many|-|TRBV5-1
CASRAGTSETQYF
TGCGCCAGCAGGGCCGGGACCTCAGAGACCCAGTACTTC
>TRBJ1-2|-|-|TRBV27
CASSPPGGGTYGYTF
TGTGCCAGCAGTCCCCCGGGGGGAGGAACCTATGGCTACACCTTC
>TRBJ2-7|many|-|TRBV29-1
CSVEGGADYEQYF
TGCAGCGTTGAAGGGGGGGCAGACTACGAGCAGTACTTC
>TRBJ1-2|many|-|TRBV10-3
CAISDREPHGYTF
TGTGCCATCAGTGACAGGGAACCTCATGGCTACACCTTC
>TRBJ1-1|-|-|TRBV2
CASSVEGSSFEAFF
TGTGCCAGCAGTGTGGAGGGATCCTCATTTGAAGCTTTCTTT
>TRBJ2-1|many|TRBD1|TRBV6-4
CASSVKGLRQGANNEQFF
TGTGCCAGCAGTGTGAAGGGGCTCAGACAGGGGGCTAACAATGAGCAGTTCTTC
>TRBJ2-7|many|TRBD2|TRBV3-1
CASSPVTSGSYEQYF
TGTGCCAGCAGCCCGGTGACTAGCGGGTCCTACGAGCAGTACTTC
>TRBJ2-3|many|-|TRBV7-2
CASSLQRYTDTQYF
TGTGCCAGCAGCTTACAACGGTACACAGATACGCAGTATTTT
>TRBJ2-1|many|TRBD2|TRBV4-3
CASSQGTSGEQFF
TGCGCCAGCAGCCAGGGGACTAGCGGTGAGCAGTTCTTC
>TRBJ2-7|many|TRBD1|TRBV7-2
CASSGRTGENLEQYF
TGTGCCAGCAGCGGTAGGACAGGCGAAAATTTGGAGCAGTACTTC
>TRBJ1-6|many|-|TRBV5-5
CASSRDNSPLHF
TGTGCCAGCAGCAGGGATAATTCACCCCTCCACTTT
>TRBJ2-6|many|-|TRBV4-3
CASSQGAGLWAGANVLTF
TGCGCCAGCAGCCAAGGAGCAGGTCTCTGGGCAGGGGCCAACGTCCTGACTTTC
>TRBJ2-2|many|TRBD2|TRBV28
CASIGEGLAGELFF
TGTGCCAGCATCGGGGAGGGGCTCGCCGGGGAGCTGTTTTTT
>TRBJ2-7|many|TRBD2|TRBV15
CATSRARTSDYEQYF
TGTGCCACCAGCAGAGCCCGGACTAGCGACTACGAGCAGTACTTC
>TRBJ2-7|many|TRBD1|TRBV19
CASSIYRGTSYEQYF
TGTGCCAGTAGTATATACAGGGGTACCTCCTACGAGCAGTACTTC
>TRBJ2-6|many|-|TRBV27
CASGAPRLTANVLTF
TGTGCCAGCGGGGCACCCCGCCTGACGGCCAACGTCCTGACTTTC
>TRBJ2-5|few|TRBD2|TRBV7-6
CASSDPRTSGRDSQYF
TGTGCCAGCAGCGACCCCCGGACTAGCGGGAGGGACTCCCAGTACTTC
>TRBJ2-6|-|TRBD1|TRBV10-3
CAIRPTGGAFGANVLTF
TGTGCCATCAGACCTACAGGGGGAGCATTTGGGGCCAACGTCCTGACTTTC
>TRBJ2-1|many|TRBD2|TRBV20-1
CSARGPGLAATYNEQFF
TGCAGTGCTAGAGGACCGGGACTAGCTGCAACCTACAATGAGCAGTTCTTC
>TRBJ1-1|many|TRBD1|TRBV25-1
CASRRQGAYTEAFF
TGTGCCAGCAGAAGGCAGGGGGCCTACACTGAAGCTTTCTTT
>TRBJ2-1|many|TRBD2|TRBV25-1
CASSVSPSQRGEGFYNEQFF
TGTGCCAGCAGCGTATCACCCAGCCAGCGGGGAGAGGGGTTTTACAATGAGCAGTTCTTC
>TRBJ2-7|many|-|TRBV28
CASNPTGYEQYF
TGTGCCAGCAACCCGACGGGGTACGAGCAGTACTTC
>TRBJ2-1|few|-|TRBV5-5
CASLSLARDEQFF
TGTGCCAGCCTAAGTCTGGCCAGGGATGAGCAGTTCTTC
>TRBJ2-1|-|-|TRBV30
CAWSVQGVSEQFF
TGTGCCTGGAGTGTACAAGGTGTTAGTGAGCAGTTCTTC